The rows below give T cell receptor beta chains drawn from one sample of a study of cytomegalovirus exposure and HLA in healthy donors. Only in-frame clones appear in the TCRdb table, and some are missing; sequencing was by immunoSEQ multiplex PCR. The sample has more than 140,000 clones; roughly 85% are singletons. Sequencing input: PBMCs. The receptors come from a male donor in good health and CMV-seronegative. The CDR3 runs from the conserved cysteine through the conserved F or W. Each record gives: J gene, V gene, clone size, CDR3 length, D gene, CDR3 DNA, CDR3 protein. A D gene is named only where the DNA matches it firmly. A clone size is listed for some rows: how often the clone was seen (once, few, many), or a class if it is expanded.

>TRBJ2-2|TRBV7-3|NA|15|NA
TGTGCCAGCAGGGCCACCACGCAAAACACCGGGGAGCTGTTTTTT
CASRATTQNTGELFF
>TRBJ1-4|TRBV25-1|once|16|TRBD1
TGTGCCAGCAGTGAATTAGGGGGACAGGAAAATGAAAAACTGTTTTTT
CASSELGGQENEKLFF
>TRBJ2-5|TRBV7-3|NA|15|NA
TGTGCCAGCAGCTTTGTTGGAGGTGGTAGCGAGACCCAGTACTTC
CASSFVGGGSETQYF
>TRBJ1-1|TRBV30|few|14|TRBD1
TGTGCCTGGAGCCAAGGGACAGGGGGGGCTGAAGCTTTCTTT
CAWSQGTGGAEAFF
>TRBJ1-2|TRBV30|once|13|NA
TGTGCCTGGAAGGGGAGGGTAAGAGATGGCTACACCTTC
CAWKGRVRDGYTF
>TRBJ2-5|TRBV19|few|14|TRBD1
TGTGCCAGTAGCGACAGGGGGCGAGGAGAGACCCAGTACTTC
CASSDRGRGETQYF
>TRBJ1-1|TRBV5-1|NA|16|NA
TGCGCCAGCAGCTTGAGACCCGGGACACCCGCTGGCCGCGCTTTCTTT
CASSLRPGTPAGRAFF
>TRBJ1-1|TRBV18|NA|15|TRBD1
TGTGCCAGCTCAGCACCGGGACAGGGCGACACTGAAGCTTTCTTT
CASSAPGQGDTEAFF
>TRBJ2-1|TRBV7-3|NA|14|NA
TGTGCCAGCACCATAGGGGGGGCCCACAATGAGCAGTTCTTC
CASTIGGAHNEQFF
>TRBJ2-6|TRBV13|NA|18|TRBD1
TGTGCCAGCAGCGAAGGGGGCAGGGCCCTCTCTGGGGCCAACGTCCTGACTTTC
CASSEGGRALSGANVLTF
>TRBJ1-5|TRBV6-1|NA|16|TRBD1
TGTGCCAGCAGTGAGTCCACCGGGACAGGGAATCAGCCCCAGCATTTT
CASSESTGTGNQPQHF
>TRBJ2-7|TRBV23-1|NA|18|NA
TGCGCCAGCAGTCAACCGGGACAGGACGGGACTACCTCCTACGAGCAGTACTTC
CASSQPGQDGTTSYEQYF
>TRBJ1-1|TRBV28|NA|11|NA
TGTGCCAGCAGTAGGGGCACTGAAGCTTTCTTT
CASSRGTEAFF
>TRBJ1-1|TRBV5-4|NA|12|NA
TGTGCCAGCAGCCCCCGGGACACCGACCCTTTCTTT
CASSPRDTDPFF
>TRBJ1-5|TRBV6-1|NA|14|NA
TGTGCCAGCAGTATTACAACCACCCTCGCGCCCCAGCATTTT
CASSITTTLAPQHF
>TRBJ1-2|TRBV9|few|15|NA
TGTGCCAGCAGCCGAGGAGGGCAGGGCTCGGTCGGCTACACCTTC
CASSRGGQGSVGYTF
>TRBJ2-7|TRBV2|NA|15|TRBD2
TGTGCCAGCCTCTCCGGACTAGCGGGAGGGAACGAGCAGTACTTC
CASLSGLAGGNEQYF
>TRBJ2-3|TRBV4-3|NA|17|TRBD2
TGCGCCAGCAGCCAAGATTTCGCGGGGGGACCCACAGATACGCAGTATTTT
CASSQDFAGGPTDTQYF
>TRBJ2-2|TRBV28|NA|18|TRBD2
TGTGCCAGCAGTTTATCGGCGGGGGACCTCGCGAACACCGGGGAGCTGTTTTTT
CASSLSAGDLANTGELFF
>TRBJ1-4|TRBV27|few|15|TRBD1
TGTGCCAGCAGCCCCGGGACAGGGTGGAATGAAAAACTGTTTTTT
CASSPGTGWNEKLFF
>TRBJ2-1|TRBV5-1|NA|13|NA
TGCGCCAGCAGCTTAACAGCTTACAATGAGCAGTTCTTC
CASSLTAYNEQFF
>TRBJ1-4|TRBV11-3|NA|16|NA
TGTGCCAGCAGCGTATATACCGGACAGCCTAATGAAAAACTGTTTTTT
CASSVYTGQPNEKLFF
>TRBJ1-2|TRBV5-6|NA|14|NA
TGTGCCAGCAGCCCGACAGGCGGAAGATATGGCTACACCTTC
CASSPTGGRYGYTF
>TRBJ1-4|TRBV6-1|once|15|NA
TGTGCCAGCAGTGGCCAGGGGACAACTAATGAAAAACTGTTTTTT
CASSGQGTTNEKLFF
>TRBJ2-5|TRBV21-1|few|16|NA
TGTGCCAGCAGCACTAGCCTAGACAGGGCGGTGGAGACCCAGTACTTC
CASSTSLDRAVETQYF
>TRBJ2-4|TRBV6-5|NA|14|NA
TGTGCCAGCAGCCGAACAGGGGCCAAAAACATTCAGTACTTC
CASSRTGAKNIQYF
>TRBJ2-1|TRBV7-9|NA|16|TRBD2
TGTGCCAGCAGCCCTAGGGGGCTAGCGGGAGGGGTTGAGCAGTTCTTC
CASSPRGLAGGVEQFF
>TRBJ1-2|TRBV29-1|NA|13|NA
TGCAGCGCCCAGGACGGGAGGAACTATGGCTACACCTTC
CSAQDGRNYGYTF
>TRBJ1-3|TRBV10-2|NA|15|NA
TGCGCCAGCAGTGAGAGGCAGGGATATGGAAACACCATATATTTT
CASSERQGYGNTIYF
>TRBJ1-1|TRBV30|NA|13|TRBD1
TGTGCCTGGAGTGCAACAGGGGCCGGTGAAGCTTTCTTT
CAWSATGAGEAFF
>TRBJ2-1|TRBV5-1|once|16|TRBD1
TGCGCCAGCAGCCACACCGACAGGGTAGTTGACAATGAGCAGTTCTTC
CASSHTDRVVDNEQFF
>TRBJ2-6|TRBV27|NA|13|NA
TGTGCCAGCAGTCCTACTGGGGCCAACGTCCTGACTTTC
CASSPTGANVLTF
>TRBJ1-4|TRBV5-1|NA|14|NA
TGCGCCAGCAGCTTTGGGAGAACTAATGAAAAACTGTTTTTT
CASSFGRTNEKLFF
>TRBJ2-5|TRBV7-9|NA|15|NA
TGTGCCAGCAGCTTAGTGGTCAGGAACCAAGAGACCCAGTACTTC
CASSLVVRNQETQYF
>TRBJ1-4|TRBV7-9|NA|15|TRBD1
TGTTCCAGCAGCTTAGGGACAGGGGGTAATGAAAAACTGTTTTTT
CSSSLGTGGNEKLFF
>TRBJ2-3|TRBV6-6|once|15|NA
TGTGCCAGCAGTTACTCGACTCCACGCACAGATACGCAGTATTTT
CASSYSTPRTDTQYF
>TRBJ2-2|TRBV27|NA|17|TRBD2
TGTGCCAGCAGTTTTTCTAGCGGGAGAGAATTTACCGGGGAGCTGTTTTTT
CASSFSSGREFTGELFF
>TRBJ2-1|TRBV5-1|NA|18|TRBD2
TGCGCCAGCGCACGGGGGCTAGCGGGAGACCCATCCTACAATGAGCAGTTCTTC
CASARGLAGDPSYNEQFF
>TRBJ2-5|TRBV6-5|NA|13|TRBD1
TGTGCCAGCAGAAACAGGGGCGTGGAGACCCAGTACTTC
CASRNRGVETQYF
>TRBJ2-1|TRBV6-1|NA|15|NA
TGTGCCAGCACCCATACCCCAGAGGCAGGGAATGAGCAGTTCTTC
CASTHTPEAGNEQFF
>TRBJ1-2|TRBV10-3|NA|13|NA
TGTGCCATCAGTGAGCGGGGGGGCTATGGCTACACCTTC
CAISERGGYGYTF
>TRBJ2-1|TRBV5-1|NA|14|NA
TGCGCCAGCAGCTCGGAGTACCGGGTCAATGAGCAGTTCTTC
CASSSEYRVNEQFF
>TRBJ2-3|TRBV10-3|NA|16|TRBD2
TGTGCCATCAGTGAGTCTAGCGGGGGGGCGGCAGATACGCAGTATTTT
CAISESSGGAADTQYF
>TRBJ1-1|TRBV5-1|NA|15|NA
TGCGCCAGCAGCCCCGCCACCACTCGGAACACTGAAGCTTTCTTT
CASSPATTRNTEAFF
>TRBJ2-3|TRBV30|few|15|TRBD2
TGTGCCTGGAAAGGGACTAGCCCTACGGGTGGATACGCGACCTTT
CAWKGTSPTGGYATF